The rows below give T cell receptor beta chains drawn from one sample of a study of cytomegalovirus exposure and HLA in healthy donors. Using immunoSEQ multiplex PCR, the repertoire was profiled, and TCRdb retains in-frame clones only, with some absent. The repertoire consists of approximately 90,000 clones, with more than 70% occurring once and the leading ten covering 2% to 2.5%. Sequenced input: PBMCs. The receptors stem from a man in his forties in good health and CMV-seronegative. Both conserved end residues are part of each CDR3. The order of the fields is J gene, D gene, V gene, clone size, CDR3 protein, CDR3 DNA. A D gene is named only where the DNA matches it firmly. The size entry is marked missing in some rows and otherwise reads once, few, many or a size class.

J gene: TRBJ1-6
D gene: TRBD1
V gene: TRBV5-6
clone size: .
CDR3 protein: CASRQDRDSPLHF
CDR3 DNA: TGTGCCAGCAGGCAAGACAGGGATTCACCCCTCCACTTT

J gene: TRBJ2-3
D gene: .
V gene: TRBV7-8
clone size: .
CDR3 protein: CASSRRTAATSTDTQYF
CDR3 DNA: TGTGCCAGCAGCAGACGGACAGCCGCCACTAGCACAGATACGCAGTATTTT

J gene: TRBJ1-1
D gene: .
V gene: TRBV7-9
clone size: few
CDR3 protein: CASSLAGKNTEAFF
CDR3 DNA: TGTGCCAGCAGCTTAGCGGGCAAGAACACTGAAGCTTTCTTT

J gene: TRBJ1-3
D gene: TRBD1
V gene: TRBV5-1
clone size: .
CDR3 protein: CASSARGLGNTIYF
CDR3 DNA: TGCGCCAGCAGCGCAAGGGGGCTGGGAAACACCATATATTTT

J gene: TRBJ1-5
D gene: .
V gene: TRBV9
clone size: few
CDR3 protein: CASSPLTGQPQHF
CDR3 DNA: TGTGCCAGCAGCCCCCTTACCGGTCAGCCCCAGCATTTT

J gene: TRBJ2-1
D gene: TRBD2
V gene: TRBV9
clone size: .
CDR3 protein: CASSRRAGRSYNEQFF
CDR3 DNA: TGTGCCAGCAGCCGCCGAGCGGGACGCTCCTACAATGAGCAGTTCTTC

J gene: TRBJ1-6
D gene: TRBD1
V gene: TRBV28
clone size: .
CDR3 protein: CASSSRTGDNSPLHF
CDR3 DNA: TGTGCCAGCAGTTCCCGGACAGGGGATAATTCACCCCTCCACTTT

J gene: TRBJ2-3
D gene: .
V gene: TRBV9
clone size: once
CDR3 protein: CASSVSADTDTQYF
CDR3 DNA: TGTGCCAGCAGCGTATCGGCGGACACAGATACGCAGTATTTT

J gene: TRBJ1-5
D gene: TRBD1
V gene: TRBV10-3
clone size: .
CDR3 protein: CAISESRGRASNQPQHF
CDR3 DNA: TGTGCCATCAGTGAGTCGAGGGGGCGAGCGAGCAATCAGCCCCAGCATTTT

J gene: TRBJ2-7
D gene: TRBD1
V gene: TRBV2
clone size: .
CDR3 protein: CASSGDRGFSDYEQYF
CDR3 DNA: TGTGCCAGCAGTGGGGACAGGGGTTTTTCGGACTACGAGCAGTACTTC

J gene: TRBJ2-2
D gene: .
V gene: TRBV7-9
clone size: .
CDR3 protein: CASSLQGLGELFF
CDR3 DNA: TGTGCCAGCAGCCTCCAGGGACTCGGGGAGCTGTTTTTT

J gene: TRBJ2-1
D gene: TRBD2
V gene: TRBV14
clone size: .
CDR3 protein: CASSQTSGSSGEQFF
CDR3 DNA: TGTGCCAGCAGCCAGACTAGCGGGAGTTCTGGTGAGCAGTTCTTC

J gene: TRBJ2-1
D gene: TRBD2
V gene: TRBV4-1
clone size: .
CDR3 protein: CASSQEERGGYNEQFF
CDR3 DNA: TGCGCCAGCAGCCAGGAAGAGCGGGGGGGGTACAATGAGCAGTTCTTC

J gene: TRBJ2-7
D gene: TRBD2
V gene: TRBV5-1
clone size: once
CDR3 protein: CASSVGTSGQGEQYF
CDR3 DNA: TGCGCCAGCAGCGTGGGGACTAGCGGCCAGGGAGAGCAGTACTTC

J gene: TRBJ1-5
D gene: .
V gene: TRBV15
clone size: .
CDR3 protein: CATSRDSLGNQPQHF
CDR3 DNA: TGTGCCACCAGCAGAGATAGTTTGGGCAATCAGCCCCAGCATTTT

J gene: TRBJ2-7
D gene: TRBD1
V gene: TRBV9
clone size: few
CDR3 protein: CASSVGTGSNYEQYF
CDR3 DNA: TGTGCCAGCAGCGTAGGGACAGGGAGTAACTACGAGCAGTACTTC

J gene: TRBJ2-7
D gene: .
V gene: TRBV28
clone size: .
CDR3 protein: CASTESFRFLGASSYEQYF
CDR3 DNA: TGTGCCAGCACCGAGAGTTTCCGATTCCTTGGGGCGAGCTCCTACGAGCAGTACTTC

J gene: TRBJ1-4
D gene: TRBD1
V gene: TRBV6-6
clone size: .
CDR3 protein: CASSSPGQGSLFF
CDR3 DNA: TGTGCCAGCAGTTCACCGGGACAGGGTTCACTGTTTTTT

J gene: TRBJ2-7
D gene: .
V gene: TRBV30
clone size: few
CDR3 protein: CAWSGQVVEQYF
CDR3 DNA: TGTGCCTGGAGTGGACAGGTGGTTGAGCAGTACTTC

J gene: TRBJ1-1
D gene: .
V gene: TRBV6-5
clone size: .
CDR3 protein: CASSYHLGNTEAFF
CDR3 DNA: TGTGCCAGCAGTTACCACCTCGGTAACACTGAAGCTTTCTTT

J gene: TRBJ1-5
D gene: TRBD1
V gene: TRBV18
clone size: .
CDR3 protein: CASSPGTGYQQPQHF
CDR3 DNA: TGTGCCAGCTCACCCGGGACAGGGTATCAGCAGCCCCAGCATTTT

J gene: TRBJ1-1
D gene: .
V gene: TRBV5-1
clone size: few
CDR3 protein: CASMQGIMNTEAFF
CDR3 DNA: TGCGCCAGCATGCAGGGAATCATGAACACTGAAGCTTTCTTT